This T cell receptor beta chain was captured by sequencing in a study of immune evolution from preneoplasia to lung adenocarcinoma (dated by TCRdb to the early 2020s). Describing the broader study: HLA loss of heterozygosity was observed in roughly 6.8%, 16% and 36% of AIS, MIA and ADC lesions, respectively, and was not observed in any AAH lesions. A total of 50 to 55 patients contributed TCR sequencing data. The sample size was set by how many specimens were available, not by a prior power calculation. Resected precursor lesions (AAH, AIS, MIA) and invasive adenocarcinomas were compared with paired morphologically normal lung tissue. The overall cohort comprised around 48 patients with pulmonary nodules who underwent surgical resection. The immune data were integrated with whole exome sequencing and methylation data obtained from the same cohort of nodules. POLYSOLVER was used to infer Class I HLA alleles from exome data, and LOHHLA was used to detect allele-specific HLA loss. The study used immune gene expression, TCR sequencing and multiplex immunofluorescence to profile the immune contexture of lung adenocarcinoma precursors and invasive adenocarcinoma. According to the study, around 100 samples were used for TCR sequencing.

The CDR3 starts with the cysteine, ends with the phenylalanine, and has 15 residues. The sequence is cut down to CDR3 DNA, 45 bases in frame from base 1. The germline V gene yields SGHNT for CDR1 and YENEEA for CDR2. Trimming costs V 5 bases and J 7 bases, and their ends lie 20 bases apart. Resection was performed on patients in Japan or China between the mid-2010s and the late 2010s. Two lung cancer pathologists independently confirmed the histologic diagnosis of each case on H&E slides. To enrich premalignant or tumor cells for nucleic acid extraction, macro-dissection was performed after pathologic assessment. FFPE tissue was used for DNA isolation with the AllPrep DNA/RNA FFPE Kit. Using the immunoSEQ hsTCRbeta Kit, TCR beta CDR3 regions were sequenced from DNA. On the authors' methods: TCR sequencing data were analysed with the ImmunoSEQ Analyzer. T cell clonality was defined as 1 minus Pielou's evenness, as computed on productive rearrangements. T cell diversity was measured with the inverse Simpson index on productive templates. T cell density was defined as TCR beta template counts normalized to usable DNA, with usable DNA estimated by amplification and sequencing of housekeeping genes. TCR metrics were compared across histologic stages using two-sided Kruskal-Wallis tests. TCRdb mirrors the immuneACCESS table, restricted to in-frame sequences. Some clones are absent from its copies; in checked studies, under half trace to an unresolved V gene, and the reason for the others is unknown. D and trimming were read from the DNA, whereas the V and J calls and clone size are those reported in that table. The sample contains 9,500 to 15,000 clones, roughly 84% of them found a single time. The ten most abundant clones make up 3.8% of the sample.

Study-wide conclusions, independent of this receptor: Clonality was highest in normal lung, while later-stage lesions appeared to show lower clonality but higher T cell density and diversity. The findings rested on association rather than direct causation, and larger cohorts with long-term follow-up and longitudinal biopsies were considered necessary. Normal lung had the highest top T cell clone frequencies, and these frequencies appeared to fall progressively from AAH through AIS, MIA and invasive adenocarcinoma. T cell clonality was highest in KRAS-mutant nodules compared with EGFR-mutant or double wild-type lesions. Because all patients were from Japan and China, applicability to Western populations was uncertain.

Concerning this clone itself: Its cognate antigen has yet to be identified. Qualities for individual bases were not recorded, and no much larger clone is one base off.

This TCR was recovered from a person between 50 and 69 years old with lung adenocarcinoma. The sequence links TRBV11-3 to TRBJ1-1; D gene: possibly TRBD1, on 5 matching bases. Sequenced sample: FFPE tissue from an adenomatous hyperplasia lung lesion. The cell subset or site label, as the study defines it: atypical adenomatous hyperplasia (AAH), lung preneoplasia. The CDR3 protein: CASSGDVMSGREAFF. The DNA sequence is given as TGTGCCAGCAGCGGGGACGTCATGTCGGGGCGTGAAGCTTTCTTT.